This T cell receptor beta chain was sequenced during a study of T cell responses to AZD1222 COVID-19 vaccine. Study-wide results and caveats: When two AZD1222 doses had been given, Spike-specific TCR breadth and depth rose. Clonal diversity was possibly underestimated; the donors were predominantly white British and more often female. Sampling that yielded the repertoires occurred only after the peak T cell response. Nearly half of unique spike-specific TCRs reportedly avoided B.1.351 and B.1.1.7 mutated regions.

Sequencing was performed with immunoSEQ multiplex PCR; in TCRdb, only in-frame clones are kept and a portion is missing. The top ten clones hold 4.2% of a sample with 100,000 to 150,000 clones, around 90% of them seen once. The V and J ends lost 3 bases and 6 bases, in that order; junction bases with no gene match: 5. The germline V gene has CDR1 ENHRY and CDR2 SYGVKD. This CDR3 contains 15 residues. A note on this clone: Its antigen remains unknown.

This TCR derives from an adult in good health. Sequencing used peripheral blood, obtained on day 0 of AZD1222 vaccination. The gene calls are TRBV10-3 and TRBJ2-1, with 10 bases aligning to TRBD2. CDR3 loop: CAISEHERGGNEQFF. The CDR3 DNA sequence: TGTGCCATCAGTGAACATGAGCGGGGGGGCAATGAGCAGTTCTTC.